Given below is one T cell receptor (beta chain) in context. The antigen is not known. A multiplex PCR was run with 60 Vbeta primers and 13 Jbeta primers. In the study's own analysis: It was a later analysis that counted tens of millions of unique TCR beta chains, of which 9 million to 13 million were shared. Method: immunoSEQ multiplex PCR; TCRdb's copy keeps in-frame clones and lacks some. The DNA was the basis for D and trimming; V, J and clone size are from that table. Its clone listing holds 200,000 or so clones. The data are from a study of cytomegalovirus exposure and HLA in healthy donors. Study results and caveats: Prediction of most subjects' HLA-A and HLA-B alleles by TCR beta sequences was reportedly accurate. Clonal expansion, a later analysis showed, was greater in HLA-associated TCR beta chains than in equally common others.

This clonotype was obtained from a girl aged 2 to 9 in good health and CMV-seropositive. The sequencing sample was made of PBMCs.

The CDR3 DNA is TGTGCCAGCAGCATCGGGACTAGCGTGGAGCAGTACTTC. Translating it yields CASSIGTSVEQYF. This rearrangement joins TRBV14 to TRBJ2-7; TRBD2 matches 10 bases. The germline gives CDR1 SGHDN, CDR2 FVKESK. Losses at the gene ends were 5 bases for V and 7 bases for J; bases not matched to a gene: 5. The CDR3 extends over 13 amino acids.